A selection of T cell receptor beta chains follows, all from one sample in a study of shared clonotypes between healthy human individuals. Profiling relied on immunoSEQ multiplex PCR, and the TCRdb table lists in-frame clones only, not all of them. Of roughly 2.5 million clones detected, around nine tenths appear once; the ten largest clones hold around 0.15%. Sequenced: naive CD4+ T cells sorted from blood. These receptors all stem from a man aged 18 to 30 in good health. Each CDR3 is given with its conserved first and last residue. D genes are given only for firm matches. The size entry is marked missing in some rows and otherwise reads once, few, many or a size class.

d_call j_call v_call clone_size cdr3_nt cdr3_aa
TRBD1 TRBJ1-6 TRBV30 once TGTGCCTGGAACGCCGCGACAGGGGGCTCCTATAATTCACCCCTCCACTTT CAWNAATGGSYNSPLHF
NA TRBJ2-2 TRBV5-1 NA TGCGCCAGCAGCTTGGAGGGCGGCGACCTCGGGGAGCTGTTTTTT CASSLEGGDLGELFF
NA TRBJ1-2 TRBV9 once TGTGCCAGCAGCCCTGACGGGGGTGGATATGGCTACACCTTC CASSPDGGGYGYTF
TRBD1 TRBJ1-2 TRBV6-5 NA TGTGCCAGCAGTTTGACCCGGGACAGCATCAATTATTACACCTTC CASSLTRDSINYYTF
TRBD1 TRBJ2-7 TRBV6-6 once TGTGCCATCCAGCCGGGACAGGGCGTCGAGCAGTACTTC CAIQPGQGVEQYF
TRBD2 TRBJ2-1 TRBV4-3 NA TGCGCCAGCAGCCAAGCCCCGACTAGCCGCAATGAGCAGTTCTTC CASSQAPTSRNEQFF
NA TRBJ2-3 TRBV9 NA TGTGCCAGCAGCGAGGGGGTAGCGGACTTCACAGATACGCAGTATTTT CASSEGVADFTDTQYF
TRBD1 TRBJ2-1 TRBV30 NA TGTGCCTGGAGGGGGACAGGGGGATACACCTCCTCCTACAATGAGCAGTTCTTC CAWRGTGGYTSSYNEQFF
TRBD2 TRBJ2-3 TRBV9 NA TGTGCCAGCAGCGTAGAGATTGGACTAGGCACAGATACGCAGTATTTT CASSVEIGLGTDTQYF
TRBD1 TRBJ1-1 TRBV30 once TGTGCCTGGAGTGTATGGGACAGGGGAACTGAAGCTTTCTTT CAWSVWDRGTEAFF
NA TRBJ1-2 TRBV27 NA TGTGCCAGCAGTTTGAAGGGAAACTATGGCTACACCTTC CASSLKGNYGYTF